This TCR beta chain was found in a study of cytomegalovirus exposure and HLA in healthy donors. Study background: A later analysis reported the same platform for the 120 validation repertoires and the 650 to 750 first-cohort repertoires.

There are 13 residues in the CDR3. Germline V gene lookup returns CDR1 SEHNR and CDR2 FQNEAQ (reference sequence). Deletions cut 2 bases from V and 5 bases from J, with 7 bases between. The repertoire was sequenced with immunoSEQ multiplex PCR; TCRdb's copy has only in-frame clones and lacks some. Counted here are under 150,000 clones, around nine tenths occurring once; the ten biggest clones make up just under 9%. The sample holds one count of this clone. What it binds is not known. Study-wide results and limits: In vitro testing confirmed three CMV-associated chains as specific for CMV antigens.

This receptor was obtained from a man aged 18 to 30 in good health and CMV-seropositive. Sequenced: PBMCs. The chain joins TRBV7-9 to TRBJ2-1; D not resolved. This CDR3 reads CASSLSLNNEQFF. The CDR3 DNA follows: TGTGCCAGCAGCTTATCCCTAAACAATGAGCAGTTCTTC. Looking up the rest from reference TRBV7-9 and TRBJ2-1 gives the full variable domain: DTGVSQNPRHKITKRGQNVTFRCDPISEHNRLYWYRQTLGQGPEFLTYFQNEAQLEKSRLLSDRFSAERPKGSFSTLEIQRTEQGDSAMYLCASSLSLNNEQFFGPGTRLTVL.